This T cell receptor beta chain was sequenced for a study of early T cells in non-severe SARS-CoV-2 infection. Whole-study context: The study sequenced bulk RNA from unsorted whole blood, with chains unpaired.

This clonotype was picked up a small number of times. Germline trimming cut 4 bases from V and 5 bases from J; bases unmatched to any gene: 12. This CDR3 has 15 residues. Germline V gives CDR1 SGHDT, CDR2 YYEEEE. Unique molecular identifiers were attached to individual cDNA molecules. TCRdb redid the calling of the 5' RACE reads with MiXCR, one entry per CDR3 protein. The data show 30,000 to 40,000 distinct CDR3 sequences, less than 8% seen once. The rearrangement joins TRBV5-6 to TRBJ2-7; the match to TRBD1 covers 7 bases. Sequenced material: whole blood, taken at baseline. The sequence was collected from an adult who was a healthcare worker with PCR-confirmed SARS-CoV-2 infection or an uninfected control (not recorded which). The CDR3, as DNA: TGTGCCAGCAGCCAGAGGGACAGTACAGCGCACGAGCAGTACTTC. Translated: CASSQRDSTAHEQYF.